The subject of this entry is one T cell receptor (beta chain). This table comes from immunoSEQ multiplex PCR, and its TCRdb copy is limited to in-frame clones, with some not included. Of tens of thousands of clones listed, just under 85% were seen once; the top ten hold 4.5% to 7%. Treatment indicated: randomized to nivolumab then ipilimumab (arm A) or the reverse (arm B). None of the patients previously received DNA-damaging chemotherapy. From thawed PBMCs, live CD3+CD8+ cells negative for CD19 and CD56 were sorted. The data belong to a study of sequential checkpoint blockade in melanoma. Overall study context: Randomization was 1:1 between first-line nivolumab→ipilimumab and ipilimumab→nivolumab. Each arm's sequence ended with maintenance nivolumab.

The CDR3 loop spans 17 amino acids. Germline values: CDR1 SGDLS, CDR2 YYNGEE. Deletions cut 3 bases from V and 2 bases from J, with 17 bases between. This chain uses TRBV9 with TRBJ2-2, with D unclear. This TCR was sampled from a human donor with melanoma. Sequenced material: CD8+ T cells sorted from blood (inferred from file names), taken from a patient given nivolumab and ipilimumab in sequence. CDR3 amino acids: CASSGPTVHPNTGELFF. The CDR3 region has the DNA TGTGCCAGCAGCGGGCCGACTGTCCACCCAAACACCGGGGAGCTGTTTTTT. Full variable domain (remainder filled in from reference TRBV9 and TRBJ2-2): DSGVTQTPKHLITATGQRVTLRCSPRSGDLSVYWYQQSLDQGLQFLIQYYNGEERAKGNILERFSAQQFPDLHSELNLSSLELGDSALYFCASSGPTVHPNTGELFFGEGSRLTVL.